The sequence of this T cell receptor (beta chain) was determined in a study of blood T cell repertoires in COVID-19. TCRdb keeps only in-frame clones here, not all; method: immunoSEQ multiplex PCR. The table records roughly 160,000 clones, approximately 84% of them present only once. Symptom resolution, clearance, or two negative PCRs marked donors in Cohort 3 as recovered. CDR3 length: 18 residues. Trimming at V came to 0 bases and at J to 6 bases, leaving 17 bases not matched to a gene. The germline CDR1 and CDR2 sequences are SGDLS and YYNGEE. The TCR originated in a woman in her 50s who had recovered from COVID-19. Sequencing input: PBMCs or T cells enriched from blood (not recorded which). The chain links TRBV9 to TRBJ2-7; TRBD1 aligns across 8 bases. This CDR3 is CASSVGIMVAGGATEQYF. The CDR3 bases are TGTGCCAGCAGCGTAGGGATAATGGTGGCAGGGGGCGCAACCGAGCAGTACTTC.